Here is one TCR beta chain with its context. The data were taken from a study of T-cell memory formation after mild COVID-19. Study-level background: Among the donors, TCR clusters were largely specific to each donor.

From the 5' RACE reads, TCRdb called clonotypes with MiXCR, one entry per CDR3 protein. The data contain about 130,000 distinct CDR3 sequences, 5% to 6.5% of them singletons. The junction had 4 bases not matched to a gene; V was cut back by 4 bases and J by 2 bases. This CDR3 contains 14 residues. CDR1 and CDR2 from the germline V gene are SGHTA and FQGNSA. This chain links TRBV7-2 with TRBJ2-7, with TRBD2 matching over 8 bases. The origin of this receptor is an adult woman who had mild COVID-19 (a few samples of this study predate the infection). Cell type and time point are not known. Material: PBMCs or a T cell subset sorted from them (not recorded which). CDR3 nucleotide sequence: TGTGCCAGCAGCTCCGTAGCGGGGCCCTACGAGCAGTACTTC. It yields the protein CASSSVAGPYEQYF.